This T cell receptor beta chain originates from a study of cytomegalovirus exposure and HLA in healthy donors. Study outcomes and limitations: In a later analysis, several top co-occurrence clusters appeared linked to parvovirus B19, influenza, CMV and Epstein-Barr virus.

Primers for the PCR totalled 60 Vbeta and 13 Jbeta. Assay: immunoSEQ multiplex PCR; the TCRdb copy retains only in-frame clones and omits some. Of 150,000 to 200,000 clones listed, 77% are singletons. The CDR3 loop spans 15 amino acids. J was trimmed by 7 bases and V by 2 bases; bases with no gene match: 5. Germline V gene data show CDR1 as SEHNR and CDR2 as FQNEAQ (reference sequence). In the case of this clone: Its antigen is currently unknown.

The clonotype comes from a woman in her thirties or forties in good health and CMV-seropositive. This chain connects TRBV7-9 to TRBJ2-1, with 10 bases identical to TRBD2. Material: PBMCs. The CDR3 reads CASSLPSSGRNEQFF. Written as DNA, the CDR3 is TGTGCCAGCAGCTTACCCTCTAGCGGGAGAAATGAGCAGTTCTTC.